The rows below give T cell receptor beta chains drawn from one sample of a study of T cells in Graves' hyperthyroidism and ophthalmopathy. TCRdb used MiXCR to reprocess the multiplex PCR reads, holding one entry per CDR3 protein. The table shows 700,000 to 850,000 distinct CDR3 sequences, with 30% to 40% occurring only once. The sequenced sample was blood. These receptors were obtained from a woman aged 40 to 49 with Graves' hyperthyroidism. Each CDR3 is given with its conserved first and last residue. The D gene is left open where the match is weak. Some rows have no size entry. The others give once, few or many, or a class for an expanded clone.

TGTGCCAGCAATTTACAGGCTTTGGGCACTGAAGCTTTCTTT	CASNLQALGTEAFF	TRBV7-2	NA	TRBJ1-1	NA	14
TGTGCCAGCAGCCCGTGGACTAGCGTCTACGAGCAGTACTTC	CASSPWTSVYEQYF	TRBV5-6	TRBD2	TRBJ2-7	many	14
TGTGCCACCAGGGGTATGGGTCAGCCCCAGCATTTT	CATRGMGQPQHF	TRBV15	NA	TRBJ1-5	many	12
TGTGCCAGCAGCTTAGGGGTCCCGGAGAATGAAAAACTGTTTTTT	CASSLGVPENEKLFF	TRBV7-8	NA	TRBJ1-4	many	15
TGTGCCAGCAGCAGGGAGATTTCGCCTGGGGCCAACGTCCTGACTTTC	CASSREISPGANVLTF	TRBV6-1	NA	TRBJ2-6	NA	16
TGCAGCGTTGAGGATAGCACAGATACGCAGTATTTT	CSVEDSTDTQYF	TRBV29-1	NA	TRBJ2-3	NA	12
TGTGCCAGCAGCCCTTATGGCGGGGAGCTGTTTTTT	CASSPYGGELFF	TRBV7-2	NA	TRBJ2-2	many	12
TGTGCCAGCAGCCGAGGCCGGGACAGGGGAAACTATGGCTACACCTTC	CASSRGRDRGNYGYTF	TRBV7-8	TRBD1	TRBJ1-2	NA	16
TGTGCCATCAGTGGAGCAGGGATTGAAGCCTTCTTT	CAISGAGIEAFF	TRBV10-3	NA	TRBJ1-1	NA	12
TGTGCCAGCAGACCATCTTTCGGGAACACCGGGGAGCTGTTTTTT	CASRPSFGNTGELFF	TRBV9	NA	TRBJ2-2	many	15
TGTGCCACCAGTGATGTGGGACAGATGAACACTGAAGCTTTCTTT	CATSDVGQMNTEAFF	TRBV24-1	TRBD1	TRBJ1-1	few	15
TGCGCCAGCAGCTTGGGACAGTTGGACCAGCCCCAGCATTTT	CASSLGQLDQPQHF	TRBV5-1	NA	TRBJ1-5	NA	14
TGTGCCAGCAGCCATAAGAGGGGGTCTGGGGCCAACGTCCTGACTTTC	CASSHKRGSGANVLTF	TRBV7-6	NA	TRBJ2-6	many	16
TGTGCCAGCGAGTTGGGGGAGTCGGGATCTTTCTTT	CASELGESGSFF	TRBV2	NA	TRBJ1-1	once	12
TGTGCCACCAGTGACAGACATGAAGCTTTCTTT	CATSDRHEAFF	TRBV24-1	NA	TRBJ1-1	many	11
TGTGCCAGCAGTTACGGGAGGGATGGAAACACCATATATTTT	CASSYGRDGNTIYF	TRBV6-5	NA	TRBJ1-3	NA	14
TGCGCCAGCAGCCAAGCGGGGTTCTTCCAAGAGACCCAGTACTTC	CASSQAGFFQETQYF	TRBV4-3	NA	TRBJ2-5	many	15
TGTGCCAGCAGCTTGCTTTACGGGAGAGCCTACGAGCAGTACTTC	CASSLLYGRAYEQYF	TRBV5-6	NA	TRBJ2-7	many	15
TGTGCCAGCAGTACGGGACTAGCATCCGGGGAGCTGTTTTTT	CASSTGLASGELFF	TRBV2	TRBD2	TRBJ2-2	many	14
TGTGCCAGCACCAACCCAGGTTACCAAGAGACCCAGTACTTC	CASTNPGYQETQYF	TRBV7-2	NA	TRBJ2-5	many	14
TGTGCCAGCAGCTTATCGACAGGGCGCGAGCAGTACTTC	CASSLSTGREQYF	TRBV7-9	TRBD1	TRBJ2-7	many	13
TGTGCCAGCAGTCTGACAGGGTTTAACACTGAAGCTTTCTTT	CASSLTGFNTEAFF	TRBV12-3/TRBV12-4	TRBD1	TRBJ1-1	NA	14
TGTGCCAGCAGTTTCTCCGACAGGGAGGCTCAGCCCCAGCATTTT	CASSFSDREAQPQHF	TRBV7-9	TRBD1	TRBJ1-5	NA	15
TGCAGCGTTGAGGTCGCAGGGACGACTTTCTTT	CSVEVAGTTFF	TRBV29-1	NA	TRBJ1-1	NA	11
TGTGCCACCTTACCGTTGACCCGAACGTCCTATGGCTACACCTTC	CATLPLTRTSYGYTF	TRBV6-5	NA	TRBJ1-2	few	15
TGTGCCAGCAGTTTAAAGGGGGTGAACACCATATATTTT	CASSLKGVNTIYF	TRBV12-3/TRBV12-4	NA	TRBJ1-3	NA	13
TGTGCCAGCAGTTACGATACCGGGATAGGGAGGGAAAACGGCTACACCTTC	CASSYDTGIGRENGYTF	TRBV6-5	NA	TRBJ1-2	NA	17
TGCAGCGTCGAAATACTACAGGGAAGGAACTATGGCTACACCTTC	CSVEILQGRNYGYTF	TRBV29-1	NA	TRBJ1-2	many	15
TGTGCCAGCAGTTTTACCGGGGCTCGCGAGCAGTACTTC	CASSFTGAREQYF	TRBV12-3/TRBV12-4	NA	TRBJ2-7	NA	13
TGTGCCAGTAGTCCCCCCAGGGGACGCACTGAAGCTTTCTTT	CASSPPRGRTEAFF	TRBV19	NA	TRBJ1-1	NA	14
TGTGCCAGCAGTGAGCGGGGACCAAGTTCGACTGAAGCTTTCTTT	CASSERGPSSTEAFF	TRBV6-1	NA	TRBJ1-1	few	15
TGTGCCAGCAGTAGACCCCGGCCCCTCGAGGCACCCCTCCACTTT	CASSRPRPLEAPLHF	TRBV12-3/TRBV12-4	NA	TRBJ1-6	many	15
TGCAGCGCCACCGGGACAGGGAACACTGAAGCTTTCTTT	CSATGTGNTEAFF	TRBV29-1	TRBD1	TRBJ1-1	NA	13
TGTGCCAGCAGCCCTAGGGGGGGTTTCACTGAAGCTTTCTTT	CASSPRGGFTEAFF	TRBV25-1	NA	TRBJ1-1	many	14
TGCGCCAGCAGCGCCGGAAGGGCCCCCTACGAGCAGTACTTC	CASSAGRAPYEQYF	TRBV5-1	NA	TRBJ2-7	NA	14
TGCGCCAGCAGCCAAGATATAAGGGGTTCCTACGAGCAGTACTTC	CASSQDIRGSYEQYF	TRBV7-2	NA	TRBJ2-7	few	15
TGTGCCAGCAGCTTATCTAGCGGGGGGGCAGGCGACGAGCAGTACTTC	CASSLSSGGAGDEQYF	TRBV7-9	TRBD2	TRBJ2-7	NA	16
TGCAGTGCTAGAGATCTCGGCAGGGTGAACTATGGCTACACCTTC	CSARDLGRVNYGYTF	TRBV20-1	NA	TRBJ1-2	few	15
TGTGCCAGCAGTTTAGCGACCGGGACAGTCAGCAATCAGCCCCAGCATTTT	CASSLATGTVSNQPQHF	TRBV12-3/TRBV12-4	TRBD1	TRBJ1-5	NA	17
TGCGCCAGCAGCTTGGCTGGGAGGATCTATGGCTACACCTTC	CASSLAGRIYGYTF	TRBV5-1	NA	TRBJ1-2	NA	14
TGTGCCAGCAGCCTAACGACAGGGTTGGCCGGGGAGCTGTTTTTT	CASSLTTGLAGELFF	TRBV6-5	TRBD1	TRBJ2-2	NA	15
TGTGCCAGCAGTGAGGACACTACGCCTGGATATGGCTACACCTTC	CASSEDTTPGYGYTF	TRBV11-1	NA	TRBJ1-2	NA	15
TGTGCCAGCAGCGTCATGGGGGGTTTCGACGAGCAGTACTTC	CASSVMGGFDEQYF	TRBV7-9	NA	TRBJ2-7	many	14